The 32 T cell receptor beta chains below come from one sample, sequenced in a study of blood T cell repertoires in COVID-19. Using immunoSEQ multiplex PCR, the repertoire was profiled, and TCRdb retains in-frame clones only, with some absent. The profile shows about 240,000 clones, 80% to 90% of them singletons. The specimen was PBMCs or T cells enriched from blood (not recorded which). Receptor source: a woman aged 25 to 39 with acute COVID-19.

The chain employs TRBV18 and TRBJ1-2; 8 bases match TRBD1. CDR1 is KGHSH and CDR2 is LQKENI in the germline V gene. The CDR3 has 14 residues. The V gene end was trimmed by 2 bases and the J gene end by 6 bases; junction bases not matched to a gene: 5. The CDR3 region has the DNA TGTGCCAGCTCACCAGACAGGGGCGCTGATGGCTACACCTTC. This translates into CASSPDRGADGYTF.

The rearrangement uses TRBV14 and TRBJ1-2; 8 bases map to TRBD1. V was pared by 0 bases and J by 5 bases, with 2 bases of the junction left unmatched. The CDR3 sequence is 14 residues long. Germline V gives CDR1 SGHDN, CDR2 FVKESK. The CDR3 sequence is CASSQEQGGYGYTF. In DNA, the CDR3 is TGTGCCAGCAGCCAAGAACAGGGGGGATATGGCTACACCTTC. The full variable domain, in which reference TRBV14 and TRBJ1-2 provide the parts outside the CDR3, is EAGVTQFPSHSVIEKGQTVTLRCDPISGHDNLYWYRRVMGKEIKFLLHFVKESKQDESGMPNNRFLAERTGGTYSTLKVQPAELEDSGVYFCASSQEQGGYGYTFGSGTRLTVV.

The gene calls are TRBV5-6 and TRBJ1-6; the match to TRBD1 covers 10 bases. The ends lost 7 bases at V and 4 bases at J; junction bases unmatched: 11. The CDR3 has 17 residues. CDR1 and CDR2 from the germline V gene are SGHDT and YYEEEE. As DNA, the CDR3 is TGTGCCAGCCGACGGACAGGGGGACTCATTTATAATTCACCCCTCCACTTT. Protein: CASRRTGGLIYNSPLHF.

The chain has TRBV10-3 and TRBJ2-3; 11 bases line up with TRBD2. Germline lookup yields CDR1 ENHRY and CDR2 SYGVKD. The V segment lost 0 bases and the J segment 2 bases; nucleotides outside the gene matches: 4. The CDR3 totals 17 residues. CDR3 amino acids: CAISESSLAGVTDTQYF. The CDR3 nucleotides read TGTGCCATCAGTGAGTCTTCACTAGCGGGGGTCACAGATACGCAGTATTTT.

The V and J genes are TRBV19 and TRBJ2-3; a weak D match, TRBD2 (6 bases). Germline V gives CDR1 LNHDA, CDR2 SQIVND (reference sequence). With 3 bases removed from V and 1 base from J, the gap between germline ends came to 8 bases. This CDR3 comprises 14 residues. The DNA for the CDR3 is TGTGCCAGTAGTATTCCGGGGGGCACAGATACGCAGTATTTT. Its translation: CASSIPGGTDTQYF.

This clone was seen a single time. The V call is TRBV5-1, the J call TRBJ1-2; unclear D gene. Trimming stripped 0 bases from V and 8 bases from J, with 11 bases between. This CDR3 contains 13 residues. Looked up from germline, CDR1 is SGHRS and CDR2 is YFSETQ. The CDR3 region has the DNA TGCGCCAGCAGCTTGGGAAGGACTGGAGGCTACACCTTC. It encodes CASSLGRTGGYTF.

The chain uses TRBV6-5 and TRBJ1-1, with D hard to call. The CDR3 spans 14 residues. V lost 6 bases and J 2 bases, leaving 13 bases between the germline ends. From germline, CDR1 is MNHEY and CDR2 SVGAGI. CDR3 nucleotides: TGTGCCAGCAGGGCCCCTTTCCGCAACACTGAAGCTTTCTTT. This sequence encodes CASRAPFRNTEAFF.

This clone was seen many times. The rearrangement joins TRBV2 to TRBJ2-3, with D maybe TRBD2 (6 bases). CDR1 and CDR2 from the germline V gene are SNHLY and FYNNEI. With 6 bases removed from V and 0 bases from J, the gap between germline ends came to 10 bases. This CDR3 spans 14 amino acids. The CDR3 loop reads CASRGRGSTDTQYF. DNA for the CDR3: TGTGCCAGCAGGGGGCGGGGTAGCACAGATACGCAGTATTTT.

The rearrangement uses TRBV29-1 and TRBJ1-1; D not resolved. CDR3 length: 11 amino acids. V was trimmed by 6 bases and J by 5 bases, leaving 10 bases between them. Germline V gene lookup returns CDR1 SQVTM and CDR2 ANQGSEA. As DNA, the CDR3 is TGCAGCGTGCCTGGGAGGACTGAAGCTTTCTTT. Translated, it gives CSVPGRTEAFF.

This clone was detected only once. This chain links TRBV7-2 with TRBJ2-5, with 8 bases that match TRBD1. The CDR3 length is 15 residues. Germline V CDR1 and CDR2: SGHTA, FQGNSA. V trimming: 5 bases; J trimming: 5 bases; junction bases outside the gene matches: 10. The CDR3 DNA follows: TGTGCCAGCAGCCTGGACAGGGCGCTTCGGGAGACCCAGTACTTC. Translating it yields CASSLDRALRETQYF.

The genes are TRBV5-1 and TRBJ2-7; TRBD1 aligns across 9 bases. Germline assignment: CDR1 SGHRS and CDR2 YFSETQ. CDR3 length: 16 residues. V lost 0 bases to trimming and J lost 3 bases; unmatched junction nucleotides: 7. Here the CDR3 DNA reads TGCGCCAGCAGCTTGGGATCGGCGGGACAGGGCTACGAGCAGTACTTC. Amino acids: CASSLGSAGQGYEQYF.

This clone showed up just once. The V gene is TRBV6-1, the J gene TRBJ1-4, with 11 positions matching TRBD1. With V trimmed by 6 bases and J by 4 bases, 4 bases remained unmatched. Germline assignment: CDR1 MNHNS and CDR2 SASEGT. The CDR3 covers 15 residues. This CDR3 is CASRDRGRNNEKLFF. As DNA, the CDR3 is TGTGCCAGCAGGGACAGGGGGCGGAATAATGAAAAACTGTTTTTT.

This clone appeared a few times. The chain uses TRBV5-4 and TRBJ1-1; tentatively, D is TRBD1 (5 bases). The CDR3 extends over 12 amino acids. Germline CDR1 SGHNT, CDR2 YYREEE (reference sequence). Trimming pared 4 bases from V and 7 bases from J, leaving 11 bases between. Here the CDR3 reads CASSPPGGEAFF. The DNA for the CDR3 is TGTGCCAGCAGCCCCCCCGGGGGTGAAGCTTTCTTT.

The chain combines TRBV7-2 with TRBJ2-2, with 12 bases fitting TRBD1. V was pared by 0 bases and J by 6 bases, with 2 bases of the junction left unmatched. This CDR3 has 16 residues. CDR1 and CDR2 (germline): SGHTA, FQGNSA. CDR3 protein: CASSLAGQGAPGELFF. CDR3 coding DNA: TGTGCCAGCAGCTTAGCGGGACAGGGGGCTCCCGGGGAGCTGTTTTTT.

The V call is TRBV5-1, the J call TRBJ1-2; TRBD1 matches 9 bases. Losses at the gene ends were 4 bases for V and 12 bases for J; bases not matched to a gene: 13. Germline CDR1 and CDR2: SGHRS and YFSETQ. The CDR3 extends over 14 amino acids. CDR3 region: CASSDNPGQGFNTF. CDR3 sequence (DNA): TGCGCCAGCAGCGACAATCCGGGACAGGGATTTAACACCTTC. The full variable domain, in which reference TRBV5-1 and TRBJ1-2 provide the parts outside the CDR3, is KAGVTQTPRYLIKTRGQQVTLSCSPISGHRSVSWYQQTPGQGLQFLFEYFSETQRNKGNFPGRFSGRQFSNSRSEMNVSTLELGDSALYLCASSDNPGQGFNTFGSGTRLTVV.

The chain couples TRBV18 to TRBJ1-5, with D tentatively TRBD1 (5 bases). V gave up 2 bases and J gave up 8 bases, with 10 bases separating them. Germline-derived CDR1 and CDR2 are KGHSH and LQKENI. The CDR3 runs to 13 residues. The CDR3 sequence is CASSPGGREPQHF. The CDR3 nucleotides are TGTGCCAGCTCACCAGGGGGGAGGGAGCCCCAGCATTTT.

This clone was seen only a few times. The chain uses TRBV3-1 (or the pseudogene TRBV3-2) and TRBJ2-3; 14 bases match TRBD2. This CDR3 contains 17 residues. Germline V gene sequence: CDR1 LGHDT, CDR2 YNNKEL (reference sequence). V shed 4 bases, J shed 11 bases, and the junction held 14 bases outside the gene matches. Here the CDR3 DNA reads TGTGCCAGCAGCCCCGCTTACGTAGCCGGGACTAGCGGGGGGCAGTATTTT. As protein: CASSPAYVAGTSGGQYF.

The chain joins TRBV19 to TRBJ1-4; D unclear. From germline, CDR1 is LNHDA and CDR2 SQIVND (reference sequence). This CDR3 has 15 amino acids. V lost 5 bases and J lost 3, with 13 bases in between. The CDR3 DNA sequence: TGTGCCAGTAGTCGGTTTTTAGAGGCTAATGAAAAACTGTTTTTT. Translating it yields CASSRFLEANEKLFF.

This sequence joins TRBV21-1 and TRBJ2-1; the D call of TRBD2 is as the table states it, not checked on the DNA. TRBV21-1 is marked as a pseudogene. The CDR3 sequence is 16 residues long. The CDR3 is CASSKGRGGRDNEQFF. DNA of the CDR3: TGTGCCAGCAGCAAAGGGCGGGGAGGTAGGGACAATGAGCAGTTCTTC.

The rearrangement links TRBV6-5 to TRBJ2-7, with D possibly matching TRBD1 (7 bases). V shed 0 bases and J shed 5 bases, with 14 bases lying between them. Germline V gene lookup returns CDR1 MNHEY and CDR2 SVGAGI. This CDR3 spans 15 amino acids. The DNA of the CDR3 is TGTGCCAGCAGTTACTCGAGCAGGGGGGTCCACGAGCAGTACTTC. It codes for CASSYSSRGVHEQYF.

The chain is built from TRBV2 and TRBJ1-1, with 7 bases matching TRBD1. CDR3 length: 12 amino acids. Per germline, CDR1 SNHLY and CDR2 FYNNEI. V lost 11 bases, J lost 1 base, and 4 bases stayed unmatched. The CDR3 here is CAGGQQNTEAFF. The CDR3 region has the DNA TGTGCCGGGGGACAGCAGAACACTGAAGCTTTCTTT.

The CDR3 nucleotides are TGTGCCAGCAGCTCGGGGGTAGGGTATGGCTACACCTTC. Encoded protein: CASSSGVGYGYTF. This sequence joins TRBV7-2 and TRBJ1-2; tentative D call: TRBD1 (5 bases). V lost 4 bases and J 5 bases, leaving 11 bases between the germline ends. The V gene's germline CDR1 is SGHTA and CDR2 FQGNSA. The CDR3 loop spans 13 amino acids.

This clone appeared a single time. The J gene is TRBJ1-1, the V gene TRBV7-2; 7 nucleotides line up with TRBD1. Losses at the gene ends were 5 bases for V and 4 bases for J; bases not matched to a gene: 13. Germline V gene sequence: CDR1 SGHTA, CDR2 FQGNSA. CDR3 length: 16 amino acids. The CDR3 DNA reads TGTGCCAGCAGCGGACGACAGGGTAGGAGGGTCACTGAAGCTTTCTTT. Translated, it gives CASSGRQGRRVTEAFF.

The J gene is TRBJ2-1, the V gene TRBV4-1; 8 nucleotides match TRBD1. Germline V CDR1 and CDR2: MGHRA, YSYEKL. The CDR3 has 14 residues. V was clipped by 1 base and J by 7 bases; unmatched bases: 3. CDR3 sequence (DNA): TGCGCCAGCAGCCAAGGACACAGGGGGAATGAGCAGTTCTTC. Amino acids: CASSQGHRGNEQFF.

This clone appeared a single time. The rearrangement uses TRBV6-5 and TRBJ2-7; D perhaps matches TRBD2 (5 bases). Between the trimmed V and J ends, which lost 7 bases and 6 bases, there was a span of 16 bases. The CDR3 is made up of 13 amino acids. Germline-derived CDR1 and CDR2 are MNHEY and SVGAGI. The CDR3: CASKIRGMLEQYF. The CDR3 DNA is TGTGCCAGCAAGATTCGGGGAATGCTCGAGCAGTACTTC.

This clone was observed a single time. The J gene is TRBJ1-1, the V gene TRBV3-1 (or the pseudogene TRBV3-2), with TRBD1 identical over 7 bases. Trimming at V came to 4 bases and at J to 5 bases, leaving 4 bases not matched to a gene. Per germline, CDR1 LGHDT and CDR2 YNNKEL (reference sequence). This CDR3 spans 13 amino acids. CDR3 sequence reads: CASSRAGGTEAFF. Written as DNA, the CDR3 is TGTGCCAGCAGCCGAGCAGGGGGGACTGAAGCTTTCTTT.

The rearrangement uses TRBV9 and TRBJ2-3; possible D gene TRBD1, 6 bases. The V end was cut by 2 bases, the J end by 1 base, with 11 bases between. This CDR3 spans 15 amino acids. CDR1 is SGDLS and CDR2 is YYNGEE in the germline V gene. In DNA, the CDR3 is TGTGCCAGCAGCGTTCAGGGGTCCCGCACAGATACGCAGTATTTT. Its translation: CASSVQGSRTDTQYF.

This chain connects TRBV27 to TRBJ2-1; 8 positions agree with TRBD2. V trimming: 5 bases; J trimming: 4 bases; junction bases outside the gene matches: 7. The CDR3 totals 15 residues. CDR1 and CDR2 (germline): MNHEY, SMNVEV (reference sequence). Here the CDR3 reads CASSPPGGGYNEQFF. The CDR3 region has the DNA TGTGCCAGCAGTCCGCCGGGAGGGGGATACAATGAGCAGTTCTTC.

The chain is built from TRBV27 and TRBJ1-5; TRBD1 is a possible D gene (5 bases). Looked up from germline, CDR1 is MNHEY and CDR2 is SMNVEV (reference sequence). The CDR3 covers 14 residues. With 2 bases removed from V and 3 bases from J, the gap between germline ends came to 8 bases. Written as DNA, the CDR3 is TGTGCCAGCAGTTTACAGGGACTCAATCAGCCCCAGCATTTT. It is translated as CASSLQGLNQPQHF.

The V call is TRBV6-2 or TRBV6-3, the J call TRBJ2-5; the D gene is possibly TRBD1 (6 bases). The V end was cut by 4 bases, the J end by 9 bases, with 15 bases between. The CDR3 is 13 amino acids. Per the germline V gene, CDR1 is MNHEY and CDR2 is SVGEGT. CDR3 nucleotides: TGTGCCAGCAGTTGGAAGGGGGACGGGGCCCAGTACTTC. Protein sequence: CASSWKGDGAQYF.

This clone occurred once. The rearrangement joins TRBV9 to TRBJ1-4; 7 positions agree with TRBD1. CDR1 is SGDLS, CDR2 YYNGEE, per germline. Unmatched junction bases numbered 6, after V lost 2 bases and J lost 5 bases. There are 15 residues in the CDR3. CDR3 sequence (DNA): TGTGCCAGCAGCGTTTGGGACAGCCCGAATGAAAAACTGTTTTTT. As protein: CASSVWDSPNEKLFF.

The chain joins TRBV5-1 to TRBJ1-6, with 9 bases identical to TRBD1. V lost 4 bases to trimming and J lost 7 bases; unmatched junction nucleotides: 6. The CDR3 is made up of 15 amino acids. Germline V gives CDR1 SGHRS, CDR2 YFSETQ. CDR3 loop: CASSPTGGKNSPLHF. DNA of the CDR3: TGCGCCAGCAGCCCCACAGGGGGCAAAAATTCACCCCTCCACTTT.